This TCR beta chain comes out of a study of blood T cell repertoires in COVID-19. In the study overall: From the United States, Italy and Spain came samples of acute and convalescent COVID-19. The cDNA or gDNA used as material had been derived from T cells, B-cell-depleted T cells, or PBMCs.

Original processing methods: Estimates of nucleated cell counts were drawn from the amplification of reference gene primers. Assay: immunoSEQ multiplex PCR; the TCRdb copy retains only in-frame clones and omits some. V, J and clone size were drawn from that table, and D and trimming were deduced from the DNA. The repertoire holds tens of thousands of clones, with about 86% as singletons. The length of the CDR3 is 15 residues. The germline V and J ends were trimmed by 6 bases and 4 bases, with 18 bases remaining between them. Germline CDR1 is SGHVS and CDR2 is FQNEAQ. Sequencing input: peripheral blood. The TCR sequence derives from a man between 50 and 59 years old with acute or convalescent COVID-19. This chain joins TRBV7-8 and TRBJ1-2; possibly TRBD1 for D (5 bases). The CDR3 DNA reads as TGTGCCAGCAGTCCAACGGGGGGGGTTGTCTATGGCTACACCTTC. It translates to CASSPTGGVVYGYTF.